This T cell receptor (beta chain) was obtained from a study of blood T cells in healthy people across ages. Using a J-beta primer mix together with a sample-barcoded 5' primer, a second PCR was run for roughly 7 to 12 cycles. Via MiXCR, TCRdb re-called the 5' RACE reads, giving one row per CDR3 protein. The sample gives about 1.8 million distinct CDR3 sequences, 40% to 55% of which show up once; 2.1% is in the top ten. V dropped 5 bases and J dropped 5; count of bases not matched to a gene: 7. The CDR3 sequence is 15 residues long. Per the germline V gene, CDR1 is MNHEY and CDR2 is SVGEGT. The authors isolated at least 7 million PBMCs per sample. Extractions gave at least 5 micrograms of total RNA per sample. To note about this clonotype: The antigen is unknown.

Study-level results: CMV status of donors was not determined, possibly confounding expanded clonotype changes. When set beside aged donors, long-lived donors presented more naive CD4+ cells and higher diversity.

V is TRBV6-2 or TRBV6-3 and J is TRBJ2-5, with 11 nucleotides matching TRBD2. The sequenced sample was blood. The TCR comes from a woman in her thirties or forties in good health. This CDR3 reads CASSTPGLADETQYF. The CDR3 region has the DNA TGTGCCAGCAGTACCCCGGGACTAGCGGATGAGACCCAGTACTTC.